This T cell receptor (beta chain) was recorded in a study of CD8 T cells in ankylosing spondylitis. This clonotype was detected ten times or more. Trimming took 1 base from V and 0 from J, leaving 13 bases between them. Germline V gives CDR1 SGHTA, CDR2 FQGNSA. This CDR3 is built from 17 residues. TCRdb re-called the 5' RACE reads with MiXCR, one entry per CDR3 protein. The sample shows more than 250,000 distinct CDR3 sequences, around 10% of them seen only once. The specimen was blood, either unsorted or a sorted T cell fraction (not recorded which). The gene calls are TRBV7-2 and TRBJ1-3; possibly TRBD1 for D (5 bases). This sequence was found in a female donor with ankylosing spondylitis or in good health (not recorded which). CDR3 nucleotide sequence: TGTGCCAGCAGCTTAGGGGGGACTTTAATCTCTGGAAACACCATATATTTT. Protein product: CASSLGGTLISGNTIYF.